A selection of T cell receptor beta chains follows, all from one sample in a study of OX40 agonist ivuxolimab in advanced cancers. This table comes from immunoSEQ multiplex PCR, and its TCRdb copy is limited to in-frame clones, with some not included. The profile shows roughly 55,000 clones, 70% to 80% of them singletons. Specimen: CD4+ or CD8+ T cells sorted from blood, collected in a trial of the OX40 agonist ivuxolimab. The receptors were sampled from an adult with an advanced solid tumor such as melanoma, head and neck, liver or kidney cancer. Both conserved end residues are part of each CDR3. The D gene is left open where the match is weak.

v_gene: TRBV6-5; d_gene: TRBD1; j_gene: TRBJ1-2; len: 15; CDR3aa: CASSYSGQGAWGYTF
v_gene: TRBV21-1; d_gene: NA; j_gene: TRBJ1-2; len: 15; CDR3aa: CASSTLRQGNYGYTF
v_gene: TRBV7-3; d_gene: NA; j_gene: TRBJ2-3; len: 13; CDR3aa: CASSQAYTDTQYF
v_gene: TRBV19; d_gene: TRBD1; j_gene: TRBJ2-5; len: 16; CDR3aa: CASSTPLGTGQETQYF
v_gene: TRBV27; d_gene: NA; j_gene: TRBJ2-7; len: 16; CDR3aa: CASSPLPGLDNYEQYF
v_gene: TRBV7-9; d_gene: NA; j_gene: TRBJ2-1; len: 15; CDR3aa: CASSLVRQRGNEQFF
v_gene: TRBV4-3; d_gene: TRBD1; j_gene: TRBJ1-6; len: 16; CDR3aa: CASSQGGQGITSPLHF
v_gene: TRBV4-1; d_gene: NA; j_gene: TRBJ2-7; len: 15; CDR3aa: CASSQDFRGPYEQYF
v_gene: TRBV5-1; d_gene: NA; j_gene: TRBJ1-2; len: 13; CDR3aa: CASSPDRTYGYTF
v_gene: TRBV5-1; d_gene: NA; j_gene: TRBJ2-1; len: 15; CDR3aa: CASSLNGGGYNEQFF